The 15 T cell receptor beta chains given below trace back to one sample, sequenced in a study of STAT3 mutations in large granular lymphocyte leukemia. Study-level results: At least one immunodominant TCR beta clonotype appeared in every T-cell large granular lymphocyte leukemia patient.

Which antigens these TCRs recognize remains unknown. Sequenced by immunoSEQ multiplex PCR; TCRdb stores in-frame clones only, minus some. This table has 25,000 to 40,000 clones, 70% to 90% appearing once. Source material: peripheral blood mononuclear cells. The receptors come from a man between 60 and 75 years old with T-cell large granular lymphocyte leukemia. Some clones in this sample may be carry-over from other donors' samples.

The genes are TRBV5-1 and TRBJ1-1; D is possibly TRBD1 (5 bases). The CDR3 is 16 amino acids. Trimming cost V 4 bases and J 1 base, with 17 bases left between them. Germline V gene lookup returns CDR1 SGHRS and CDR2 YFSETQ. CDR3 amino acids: CASSHLGRGSNTEAFF. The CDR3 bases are TGCGCCAGCAGCCATTTGGGTAGGGGCTCGAACACTGAAGCTTTCTTT.

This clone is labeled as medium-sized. The CDR3 DNA sequence: TGTGCCAGCAGTGGAGGCGGGAGGGGGGAGACCCAGTACTTC. This sequence encodes CASSGGGRGETQYF. The J gene is TRBJ2-5, the V gene TRBV2; 9 bases are shared with TRBD2. This CDR3 is built from 14 residues. Germline CDR1 and CDR2: SNHLY and FYNNEI. V was clipped by 4 bases and J by 5 bases; unmatched bases: 5.

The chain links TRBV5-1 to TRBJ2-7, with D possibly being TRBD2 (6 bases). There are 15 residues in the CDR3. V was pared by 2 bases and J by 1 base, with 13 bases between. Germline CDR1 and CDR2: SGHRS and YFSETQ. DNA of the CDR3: TGCGCCAGCAGCTTAGGGCCTAGCGTTTCCTACGAGCAGTACTTC. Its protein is CASSLGPSVSYEQYF.

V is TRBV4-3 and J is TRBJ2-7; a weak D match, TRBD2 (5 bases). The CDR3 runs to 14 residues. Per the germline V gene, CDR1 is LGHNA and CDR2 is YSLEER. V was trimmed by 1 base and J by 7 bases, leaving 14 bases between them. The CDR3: CASSQAGGRGEQYF. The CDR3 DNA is TGCGCCAGCAGCCAAGCCGGAGGCCGGGGAGAGCAGTACTTC.

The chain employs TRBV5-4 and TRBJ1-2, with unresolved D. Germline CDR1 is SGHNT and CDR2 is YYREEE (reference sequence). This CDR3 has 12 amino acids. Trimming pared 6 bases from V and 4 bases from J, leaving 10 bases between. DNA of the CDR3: TGTGCCAGCAAGGCATCGGGCTATGGCTACACCTTC. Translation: CASKASGYGYTF.

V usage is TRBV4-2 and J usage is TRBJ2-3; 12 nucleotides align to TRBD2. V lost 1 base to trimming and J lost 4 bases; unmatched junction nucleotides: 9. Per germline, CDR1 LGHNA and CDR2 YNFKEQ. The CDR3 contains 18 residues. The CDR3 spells CASSQVLLAGGKADTQYF. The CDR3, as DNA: TGTGCCAGCAGCCAAGTCCTCCTAGCGGGAGGGAAGGCAGATACGCAGTATTTT.

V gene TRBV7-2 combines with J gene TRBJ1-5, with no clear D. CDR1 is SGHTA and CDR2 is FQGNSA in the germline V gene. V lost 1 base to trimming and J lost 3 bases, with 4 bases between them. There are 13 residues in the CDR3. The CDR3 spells CASSLEPNQPQHF. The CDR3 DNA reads TGTGCCAGCAGCTTAGAACCCAATCAGCCCCAGCATTTT.

The DNA of the CDR3 is TGTGCCAGCAGACTAGGGGGGGCCGTGAACTATGGCTACACCTTC. Translation gives CASRLGGAVNYGYTF. The rearrangement uses TRBV2 and TRBJ1-2; the D gene is possibly TRBD1 (6 bases). The V end was cut by 6 bases, the J end by 2 bases, with 16 bases between. CDR1 SNHLY and CDR2 FYNNEI come from the germline V gene. The CDR3 is 15 amino acids.

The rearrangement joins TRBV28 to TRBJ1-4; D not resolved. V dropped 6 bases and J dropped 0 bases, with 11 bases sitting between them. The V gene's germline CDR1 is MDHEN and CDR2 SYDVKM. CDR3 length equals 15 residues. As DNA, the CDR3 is TGTGCCAGCAGGGCCAACATGGCAACTAATGAAAAACTGTTTTTT. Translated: CASRANMATNEKLFF.

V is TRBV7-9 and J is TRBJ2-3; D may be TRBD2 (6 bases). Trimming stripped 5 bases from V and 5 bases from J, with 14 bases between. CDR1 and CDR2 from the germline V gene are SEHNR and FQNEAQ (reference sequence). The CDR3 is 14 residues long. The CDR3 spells CASSPGTPLDTQYF. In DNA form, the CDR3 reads TGTGCCAGCAGCCCCGGGACTCCCTTAGATACGCAGTATTTT.

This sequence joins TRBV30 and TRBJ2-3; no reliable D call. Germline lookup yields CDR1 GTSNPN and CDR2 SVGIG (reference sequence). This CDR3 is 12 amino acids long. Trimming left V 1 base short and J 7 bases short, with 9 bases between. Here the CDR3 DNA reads TGTGCCTGGAGTGGTGGGTGGAATACGCAGTATTTT. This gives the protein CAWSGGWNTQYF.

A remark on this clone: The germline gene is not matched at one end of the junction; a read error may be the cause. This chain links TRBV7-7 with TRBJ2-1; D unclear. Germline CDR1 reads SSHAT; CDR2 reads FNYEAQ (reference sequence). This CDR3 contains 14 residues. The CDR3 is CASSEQNVPDEQFF. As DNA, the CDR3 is TGTGCTAGCAGCGAACAGAACGTGCCGGATGAGCAGTTCTTC.

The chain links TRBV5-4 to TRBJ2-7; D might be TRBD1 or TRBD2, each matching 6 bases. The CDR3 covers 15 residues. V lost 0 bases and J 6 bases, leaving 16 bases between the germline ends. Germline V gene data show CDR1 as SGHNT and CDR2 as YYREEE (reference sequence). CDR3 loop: CASSLGGLAQGEQYF. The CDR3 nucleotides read TGTGCCAGCAGCTTGGGGGGGCTAGCGCAAGGCGAGCAGTACTTC. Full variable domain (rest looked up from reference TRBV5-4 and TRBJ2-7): ETGVTQSPTHLIKTRGQQVTLRCSSQSGHNTVSWYQQALGQGPQFIFQYYREEENGRGNFPPRFSGLQFPNYSSELNVNALELDDSALYLCASSLGGLAQGEQYFGPGTRLTVT.

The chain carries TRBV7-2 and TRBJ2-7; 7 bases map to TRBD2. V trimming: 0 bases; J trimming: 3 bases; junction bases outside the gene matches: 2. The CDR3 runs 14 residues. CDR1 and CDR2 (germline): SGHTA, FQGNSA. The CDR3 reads CASSLASGLYEQYF. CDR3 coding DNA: TGTGCCAGCAGCTTAGCTAGCGGGCTCTACGAGCAGTACTTC.

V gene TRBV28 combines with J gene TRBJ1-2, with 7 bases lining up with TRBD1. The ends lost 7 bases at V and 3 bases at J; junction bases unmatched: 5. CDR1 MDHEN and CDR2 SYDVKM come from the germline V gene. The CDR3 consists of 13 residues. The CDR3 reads CASIRGTDYGYTF. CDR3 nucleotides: TGTGCCAGCATCAGGGGGACAGACTATGGCTACACCTTC.